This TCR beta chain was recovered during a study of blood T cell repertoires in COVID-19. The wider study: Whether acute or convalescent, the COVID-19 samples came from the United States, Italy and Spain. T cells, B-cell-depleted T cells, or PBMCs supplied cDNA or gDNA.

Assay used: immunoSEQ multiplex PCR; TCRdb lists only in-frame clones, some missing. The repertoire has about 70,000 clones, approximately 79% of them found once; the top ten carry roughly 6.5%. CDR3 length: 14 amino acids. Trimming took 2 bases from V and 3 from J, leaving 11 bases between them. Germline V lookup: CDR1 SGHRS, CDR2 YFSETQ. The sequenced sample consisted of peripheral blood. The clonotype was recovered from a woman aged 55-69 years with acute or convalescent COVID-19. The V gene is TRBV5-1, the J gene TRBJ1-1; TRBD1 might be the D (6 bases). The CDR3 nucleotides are TGCGCCAGCAGCTTTGTCGCAGGGGACACTGAAGCTTTCTTT. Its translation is CASSFVAGDTEAFF.